A selection of T cell receptor beta chains follows, all from one sample in a study of blood T cell repertoires in COVID-19. Here immunoSEQ multiplex PCR was the method, and the copy in TCRdb shows in-frame clones only, minus some. Of over 300,000 clones detected, roughly 90% appear once; the ten largest clones hold roughly 1.2%. The material sequenced was peripheral blood. Every receptor here comes from a man aged 40-50 years with acute or convalescent COVID-19. The CDR3 runs from the conserved cysteine through the conserved F or W. A D gene is named only where the DNA matches it firmly. Only part of the rows carry a size: once, few, many, or a class if the clone is expanded.

j_gene	abundance	v_gene	d_gene	CDR3aa	CDR3nt
TRBJ1-2	-	TRBV9	-	CASSVGPGDGYTF	TGTGCCAGCAGCGTAGGGCCAGGTGATGGCTACACCTTC
TRBJ1-1	-	TRBV9	-	CASSPRGTNTEAFF	TGTGCCAGCAGCCCGCGGGGGACAAACACTGAAGCTTTCTTT
TRBJ2-1	-	TRBV9	TRBD2	CASSVAGSGAYNEQFF	TGTGCCAGCAGCGTAGCGGGTAGCGGGGCCTACAATGAGCAGTTCTTC
TRBJ1-1	-	TRBV15	-	CATSRDRRSEAFF	TGTGCCACCAGCAGAGACCGGAGAAGTGAAGCTTTCTTT
TRBJ2-5	-	TRBV27	TRBD1	CASSLSGQVFETQYF	TGTGCCAGCAGTTTATCGGGACAGGTATTTGAGACCCAGTACTTC
TRBJ2-3	-	TRBV11-2	TRBD2	CASSGRTSVGTDTQYF	TGTGCCAGCAGCGGGCGGACTAGCGTAGGCACAGATACGCAGTATTTT
TRBJ1-1	-	TRBV9	-	CASSTGPDTEAFF	TGTGCCAGCAGCACAGGGCCTGACACTGAAGCTTTCTTT
TRBJ1-2	-	TRBV2	TRBD1	CASSRDSTASNYGYTF	TGTGCCAGCAGTAGGGACAGTACTGCCTCCAACTATGGCTACACCTTC
TRBJ1-1	-	TRBV2	-	CASTIGGYTEAFF	TGTGCCAGCACTATCGGGGGGTACACTGAAGCTTTCTTT
TRBJ1-2	-	TRBV29-1	TRBD1	CSVEGGQGAFYTF	TGCAGCGTTGAAGGGGGACAGGGGGCTTTCTACACCTTC
TRBJ1-1	-	TRBV6-2/TRBV6-3	TRBD1	CASSQGEMNTEAFF	TGTGCCAGCAGTCAGGGGGAAATGAACACTGAAGCTTTCTTT
TRBJ2-3	-	TRBV11-3	-	CASSLGRGTDTQYF	TGTGCCAGCAGCTTAGGGCGGGGCACAGATACGCAGTATTTT
TRBJ2-7	-	TRBV4-1	TRBD1	CASSGSGTGVYEQYF	TGCGCCAGCAGCGGATCCGGGACAGGGGTCTACGAGCAGTACTTC
TRBJ1-4	few	TRBV9	-	CASSQRLLSGEKLFF	TGTGCCAGCAGCCAGCGACTCCTGAGTGGTGAAAAACTGTTTTTT
TRBJ1-4	-	TRBV12-3/TRBV12-4	-	CASSRTAGEKLFF	TGTGCCAGCAGTCGGACAGCTGGGGAAAAACTGTTTTTT
TRBJ2-7	-	TRBV4-1	TRBD2	CASSQRILAGVYEQYF	TGCGCCAGCAGCCAAAGGATTCTAGCGGGAGTCTACGAGCAGTACTTC
TRBJ1-3	-	TRBV4-1	-	CASSPPVSGNTIYF	TGCGCCAGCAGCCCCCCTGTCTCTGGAAACACCATATATTTT
TRBJ2-1	-	TRBV11-3	TRBD2	CASSKNSGGGPYNEQFF	TGTGCCAGCAGCAAAAATAGCGGGGGGGGTCCCTACAATGAGCAGTTCTTC
TRBJ2-2	-	TRBV19	TRBD2	CASSITGLAGHTGELFF	TGTGCCAGTAGTATTACGGGACTAGCGGGACACACCGGGGAGCTGTTTTTT
TRBJ2-7	-	TRBV11-3	-	CASSLEFGRAFSYEQYF	TGTGCCAGCAGCTTAGAGTTCGGCAGGGCCTTCTCCTACGAGCAGTACTTC
TRBJ1-1	-	TRBV12-3/TRBV12-4	-	CASRQGIDTEAFF	TGTGCCAGCAGACAGGGAATCGACACTGAAGCTTTCTTT
TRBJ1-4	-	TRBV27	TRBD1	CASRHRGTNEKLFF	TGTGCCAGCCGGCACAGGGGGACTAATGAAAAACTGTTTTTT
TRBJ2-7	-	TRBV6-2/TRBV6-3	TRBD2	CASSSPGLAGEQYF	TGTGCCAGCAGTTCCCCGGGACTAGCGGGGGAGCAGTACTTC
TRBJ2-7	once	TRBV4-3	-	CASSQAVFYEQYF	TGCGCCAGCAGCCAAGCAGTCTTCTACGAGCAGTACTTC
TRBJ2-1	-	TRBV27	TRBD2	CASSLYASGRIGNEQFF	TGTGCCAGCAGTTTATACGCTAGCGGGAGAATAGGCAATGAGCAGTTCTTC
TRBJ2-7	-	TRBV6-6	TRBD1	CASAGQGSSYEQYF	TGTGCCAGCGCGGGACAGGGTAGCTCCTACGAGCAGTACTTC
TRBJ2-7	-	TRBV25-1	TRBD2	CASSLSGLAEEQYF	TGTGCCAGCAGTCTTTCAGGCCTAGCGGAGGAGCAGTACTTC
TRBJ2-7	-	TRBV7-9	TRBD2	CASSASGVYEQYF	TGTGCCAGCAGCGCTAGCGGGGTCTACGAGCAGTACTTC
TRBJ2-1	-	TRBV15	-	CATSREAGVASYNEQFF	TGTGCCACCAGCAGAGAGGCAGGGGTGGCCTCCTACAATGAGCAGTTCTTC
TRBJ1-6	-	TRBV9	-	CASRRGENSPLHF	TGTGCCAGCAGAAGGGGCGAGAATTCACCCCTCCACTTT
TRBJ2-1	-	TRBV5-1	TRBD2	CASSLVGSGLADNEQFF	TGCGCCAGCAGCTTGGTGGGGTCCGGACTAGCAGACAATGAGCAGTTCTTC
TRBJ1-4	-	TRBV7-9	-	CASSPHLTNEKLFF	TGTGCCAGCAGCCCACACCTCACTAATGAAAAACTGTTTTTT
TRBJ1-3	-	TRBV7-9	-	CASSLARGGSGNTIYF	TGTGCCAGCAGCTTAGCGAGAGGGGGCTCTGGAAACACCATATATTTT
TRBJ1-2	-	TRBV4-3	-	CASSQDVRSRRSYTF	TGCGCCAGCAGCCAAGATGTCCGGAGTCGACGTAGCTACACCTTC
TRBJ1-4	-	TRBV27	-	CASSEGVKNEKLFF	TGTGCCAGCAGTGAGGGGGTTAAAAATGAAAAACTGTTTTTT
TRBJ2-1	-	TRBV9	TRBD2	CASSETNTGTSGRSVLDEQFF	TGTGCCAGCAGCGAAACCAATACCGGGACTAGCGGGAGATCGGTTTTGGATGAGCAGTTCTTC
TRBJ2-7	-	TRBV7-6	TRBD1	CASSLRAGGSYEQYF	TGTGCCAGCAGCTTACGGGCAGGGGGATCCTACGAGCAGTACTTC
TRBJ1-1	-	TRBV3-1/TRBV3-2	-	CASSHYASEVGDFTEAFF	TGTGCCAGCAGCCATTACGCCTCCGAGGTCGGGGATTTCACTGAAGCTTTCTTT
TRBJ2-5	-	TRBV6-6	TRBD1	CASSGTGGGGTQYF	TGTGCCAGCAGTGGGACAGGGGGCGGGGGGACCCAGTACTTC
TRBJ1-2	-	TRBV2	-	CASSEDRANYGYTF	TGTGCCAGCAGTGAAGACAGAGCTAACTATGGCTACACCTTC
TRBJ2-7	-	TRBV5-1	-	CASSSNRVAYEQYF	TGCGCCAGCAGCTCAAACAGGGTGGCCTACGAGCAGTACTTC
TRBJ2-7	-	TRBV7-8	-	CASSSRTYEQYF	TGTGCCAGCAGCTCCAGGACCTACGAGCAGTACTTC
TRBJ1-1	-	TRBV5-4	TRBD1	CASSAGGHTEAFF	TGTGCCAGCAGCGCAGGGGGCCACACTGAAGCTTTCTTT
TRBJ1-2	-	TRBV12-3/TRBV12-4	-	CASTYSVYYGYTF	TGTGCCAGCACCTATTCGGTCTACTATGGCTACACCTTC
TRBJ2-1	-	TRBV30	-	CAWSVSTDNEQFF	TGTGCCTGGAGTGTTTCTACGGACAATGAGCAGTTCTTC
TRBJ2-5	-	TRBV11-2	TRBD2	CASSLPRSGGTTETQYF	TGTGCCAGCAGCTTACCTCGGAGCGGGGGGACTACGGAGACCCAGTACTTC
TRBJ1-6	-	TRBV24-1	-	CATSGGQSNSPLHF	TGTGCCACCAGCGGAGGACAGTCGAATTCACCCCTCCACTTT
TRBJ1-2	once	TRBV27	-	CASSLSGTVGYTF	TGTGCCAGCAGTTTATCGGGCACCGTTGGCTACACCTTC
TRBJ1-5	-	TRBV15	TRBD1	CATSKEGQGHQPQHF	TGTGCCACCAGCAAAGAGGGACAGGGTCATCAGCCCCAGCATTTT
TRBJ2-7	once	TRBV28	TRBD1	CASSFRDRGMGEQYF	TGTGCCAGCAGTTTTAGGGACAGGGGTATGGGGGAGCAGTACTTC
TRBJ1-5	once	TRBV5-1	-	CASSLGQSNQPQHF	TGCGCCAGCAGCTTGGGACAGAGCAATCAGCCCCAGCATTTT
TRBJ2-1	-	TRBV24-1	-	CATSSGRQVGNEQFF	TGTGCCACCAGCAGCGGGCGCCAGGTAGGCAATGAGCAGTTCTTC